This T cell receptor (beta chain) stems from a study of blood T cell repertoires in COVID-19. Using immunoSEQ multiplex PCR, the repertoire was profiled, and TCRdb retains in-frame clones only, with some absent. The sample holds roughly 380,000 clones, roughly 84% seen once. This clone was detected a few times. V dropped 3 bases and J dropped 3; count of bases not matched to a gene: 1. The CDR3 contains 13 residues. CDR1 and CDR2 from the germline V gene are LNHDA and SQIVND (reference sequence). Sequencing used PBMCs or T cells enriched from blood (not recorded which). This chain uses TRBV19 with TRBJ1-2; TRBD1 matches 7 bases. The sequence was collected from a woman under 40 who had recovered from COVID-19. The CDR3 loop reads CASSITGDYGYTF. CDR3 in DNA: TGTGCCAGTAGTATCACAGGGGACTATGGCTACACCTTC.